This T cell receptor beta chain was recorded in a study of regulatory and conventional T cells in RAG deficiency. With 2 bases removed from V and 1 base from J, the gap between germline ends came to 9 bases. The CDR3 runs to 14 residues. CDR1 and CDR2 (germline): MGHRA, YSYEKL. With respect to this clone: Its antigen is not known.

Study-wide findings and caveats: Shannon entropy was markedly lower and Simpson indices higher in RAG-deficient patients than control T-cell subsets. In Omenn syndrome, sorted "Tregs" may be peripherally activated cells. Shorter CDR3s in all patient subsets; >85% Treg-Tconv overlap in Omenn.

Method: immunoSEQ multiplex PCR; TCRdb's copy keeps in-frame clones and lacks some. Among 6,000 to 7,000 clones, around 82% were seen once, and the ten largest hold 9.5% to 15%. These data also formed part of another study, on regulatory T cells. Turning to that study: The primer mix had 52 TRBV and 13 TRBJ primers. In patients, unique TRB V-J pairs were restricted and V/J usage skewed, especially in Tregs.

Sequenced input: CD8+ T cells sorted from blood. This sequence originates from a human donor in good health. This chain joins TRBV4-1 and TRBJ2-7, with D possibly matching TRBD2 (6 bases). CDR3 in amino acids: CASSQYGGSYEQYF. The CDR3 DNA reads TGCGCCAGCAGCCAATACGGGGGTTCCTACGAGCAGTACTTC.